This TCR beta chain was observed in a study of monozygotic twins with inflammatory bowel disease. General study results and limits: In patient repertoires, differing immunosuppressive treatments may have added some variability. The data did not back a single strong IBD-associated clonotype or signal.

Whole-blood total RNA was extracted without T cell sorting. To note about this clonotype: Antigen: not known.

Germline V CDR1 and CDR2: SNHLY, FYNNEI. This CDR3 has 16 residues. The study subjected TCRalpha and TCRbeta cDNA to two nested PCRs of around 15 and 9 cycles. TCRdb reprocessed the 5' RACE reads and keeps a single row for each CDR3 protein, giving no DNA. Recorded for this sample: approximately 400,000 distinct CDR3 sequences. This sequence was found in a human donor with ulcerative colitis or Crohn's disease, or a healthy co-twin of an affected twin (not recorded which). The chain recombines TRBV2 with TRBJ1-5; absent DNA, TCRdb's TRBD1 call cannot be checked. The sample comprised blood. CDR3 residues: CASCQQGRSSNQPQHF.